The present entry profiles one T cell receptor beta chain with its context. In the original analysis: The authors estimated nucleated cell counts from reference gene primer amplification. Method: immunoSEQ multiplex PCR; TCRdb's copy keeps in-frame clones and lacks some. D and trimming come from the DNA, and the V and J calls and clone size come from that table. Here the sample spans 150,000 to 200,000 clones, about 80% being singletons. The sample originates from a study of blood T cell repertoires in COVID-19. Overall study context: Sample material is recorded as cDNA or gDNA derived from T cells, B-cell-depleted T cells, or PBMCs.

The origin of this receptor is a woman of 80 years or more with acute or convalescent COVID-19. Material for sequencing was peripheral blood.

CDR3 in amino acids: CASRNLRVAYEQYF. The CDR3 bases are TGTGCCAGTAGAAATCTCAGGGTCGCCTACGAGCAGTACTTC. The chain employs TRBV6-5 and TRBJ2-7; tentatively, D is TRBD1 (5 bases). CDR1 MNHEY and CDR2 SVGAGI come from the germline V gene. The V gene lost 9 bases and the J gene lost 2 bases, with 17 bases spanning the gap. CDR3 length: 14 residues.